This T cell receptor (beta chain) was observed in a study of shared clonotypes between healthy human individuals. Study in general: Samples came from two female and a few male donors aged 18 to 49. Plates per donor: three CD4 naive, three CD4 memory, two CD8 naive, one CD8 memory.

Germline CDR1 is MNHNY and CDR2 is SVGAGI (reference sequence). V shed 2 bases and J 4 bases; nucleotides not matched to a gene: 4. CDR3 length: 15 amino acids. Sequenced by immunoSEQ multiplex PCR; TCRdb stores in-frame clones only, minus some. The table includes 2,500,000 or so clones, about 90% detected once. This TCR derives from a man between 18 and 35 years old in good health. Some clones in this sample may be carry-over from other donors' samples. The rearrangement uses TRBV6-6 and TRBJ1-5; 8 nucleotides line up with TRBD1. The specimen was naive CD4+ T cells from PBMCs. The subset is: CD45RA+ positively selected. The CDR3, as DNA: TGTGCCAGCAGTTACCGGGACAGGTGGAATCAGCCCCAGCATTTT. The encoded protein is CASSYRDRWNQPQHF.